Each of the 12 T cell receptor beta chains below was sequenced from the same sample in a study of blood T cell repertoires in COVID-19. Some clones are missing from TCRdb's copy, which holds only in-frame ones; the method was immunoSEQ multiplex PCR. This repertoire shows some 520,000 clones, roughly nine tenths found once; its top ten account for 0.8% to 0.9%. Sequencing used peripheral blood. The receptors shown here come from a man between 18 and 35 years old with COVID-19, enrolled during active disease.

The chain recombines TRBV19 with TRBJ2-7, with 8 bases matching TRBD1. Trimming at V came to 5 bases and at J to 3 bases, leaving 6 bases not matched to a gene. Germline V gene lookup returns CDR1 LNHDA and CDR2 SQIVND (reference sequence). The CDR3 spans 14 residues. CDR3: CASSFRGQNYEQYF. DNA of the CDR3: TGTGCCAGTAGTTTCAGGGGGCAGAACTACGAGCAGTACTTC.

The genes are TRBV7-2 and TRBJ1-1, with 10 bases aligning to TRBD1. In germline, CDR1 is SGHTA, CDR2 FQGNSA. This CDR3 region has 16 residues. The J segment lost 6 bases and the V segment lost 1 base, leaving 8 bases of the junction unmatched. CDR3 in amino acids: CASSLGQGAPGAEAFF. The CDR3 DNA is TGTGCCAGCAGCTTAGGACAGGGGGCTCCCGGGGCTGAAGCTTTCTTT.

The chain employs TRBV7-2 and TRBJ2-1, with TRBD2 identical over 12 bases. The CDR3 runs to 16 residues. Per the germline V gene, CDR1 is SGHTA and CDR2 is FQGNSA. The ends lost 5 bases at V and 7 bases at J; junction bases unmatched: 9. The CDR3, as DNA: TGTGCCAGCAGCGAAGGGCGACTAGCGGGAGTAAATGAGCAGTTCTTC. Translated, it gives CASSEGRLAGVNEQFF.

In its sample, this clone was seen a few times. The rearrangement joins TRBV5-1 to TRBJ1-1; 11 nucleotides match TRBD1. Germline CDR1 and CDR2: SGHRS and YFSETQ. The CDR3 spans 17 residues. Trimming took 0 bases from V and 1 from J; bases not matched to a gene: 5. CDR3 amino acids: CASSLDGTGGRNTEAFF. The DNA of the CDR3 is TGCGCCAGCAGCTTGGACGGGACAGGGGGGCGGAACACTGAAGCTTTCTTT.

The chain couples TRBV10-1 to TRBJ2-1; 8 bases map to TRBD2. The germline V gene has CDR1 WNHNN and CDR2 SYGVQD (reference sequence). Losses at the gene ends were 5 bases for V and 5 bases for J; bases not matched to a gene: 8. The CDR3 extends over 15 amino acids. The CDR3 DNA is TGCGCCAGCAGTATAACTAGCGGTAATAACAATGAGCAGTTCTTC. Its translation is CASSITSGNNNEQFF.

The chain joins TRBV13 to TRBJ2-1; TRBD2 aligns across 10 bases. V lost 4 bases, J lost 7 bases, and 10 bases stayed unmatched. Germline V gene sequence: CDR1 PRHDT, CDR2 FYEKMQ (reference sequence). The CDR3 consists of 16 residues. The CDR3 DNA is TGTGCCAGCAGCTATGCGCTAGCGGGGGCGTTTAATGAGCAGTTCTTC. Translated, it gives CASSYALAGAFNEQFF.

This clone has just a few counts. The J gene is TRBJ2-6, the V gene TRBV27; 10 positions match TRBD1. CDR3 length: 16 amino acids. V was pared by 5 bases and J by 3 bases, with 4 bases of the junction left unmatched. CDR1 and CDR2 from the germline V gene are MNHEY and SMNVEV (reference sequence). In DNA, the CDR3 is TGTGCCAGCAGTAGGACAGGGGGAAGTGGGGCCAACGTCCTGACTTTC. Translation gives CASSRTGGSGANVLTF. The full variable domain, its missing parts supplied by reference TRBV27 and TRBJ2-6, is EAQVTQNPRYLITVTGKKLTVTCSQNMNHEYMSWYRQDPGLGLRQIYYSMNVEVTDKGDVPEGYKVSRKEKRNFPLILESPSPNQTSLYFCASSRTGGSGANVLTFGAGSRLTVL.

This clone was seen just once. The V and J genes are TRBV5-4 and TRBJ2-4; 8 bases align to TRBD1. Per the germline V gene, CDR1 is SGHNT and CDR2 is YYREEE (reference sequence). The CDR3 has 16 amino acids. Trimming removed 5 bases from V and 0 bases from J; junction bases left unmatched: 7. The CDR3 bases are TGTGCCAGCAGTGACAGGGGTCCCATAGCCAAAAACATTCAGTACTTC. This codes for CASSDRGPIAKNIQYF. Combining the CDR3 with reference TRBV5-4 and TRBJ2-4 gives the whole variable domain ETGVTQSPTHLIKTRGQQVTLRCSSQSGHNTVSWYQQALGQGPQFIFQYYREEENGRGNFPPRFSGLQFPNYSSELNVNALELDDSALYLCASSDRGPIAKNIQYFGAGTRLSVL.

The chain links TRBV6-5 to TRBJ1-2, with TRBD1 as a possible D gene (6 bases). CDR3 size: 14 residues. The germline gives CDR1 MNHEY, CDR2 SVGAGI. The V end lost 6 bases, the J end lost 2 bases, and 13 bases lay between the germline ends. CDR3 DNA sequence: TGTGCCAGCAGATCCGAACAGGGCAACTATGGCTACACCTTC. Protein: CASRSEQGNYGYTF.

The chain employs TRBV2 and TRBJ1-2; 7 bases align to TRBD1. The CDR3 totals 13 residues. CDR1 and CDR2 from the germline V gene are SNHLY and FYNNEI. Germline trimming cut 5 bases from V and 4 bases from J; bases unmatched to any gene: 4. CDR3 sequence reads: CASSMGQSYGYTF. The CDR3 nucleotides read TGTGCCAGCAGTATGGGACAGAGCTATGGCTACACCTTC. The full variable domain, its missing parts supplied by reference TRBV2 and TRBJ1-2, is EPEVTQTPSHQVTQMGQEVILRCVPISNHLYFYWYRQILGQKVEFLVSFYNNEISEKSEIFDDQFSVERPDGSNFTLKIRSTKLEDSAMYFCASSMGQSYGYTFGSGTRLTVV.

The rearrangement uses TRBV15 and TRBJ1-4, with D perhaps TRBD1 (6 bases). The V gene lost 0 bases and the J gene lost 10 bases, with 18 bases spanning the gap. Germline CDR1 and CDR2: LNHNV and YYDKDF (reference sequence). CDR3 size: 16 residues. CDR3 nucleotides: TGTGCCACCAGCAGAGAGGCCGGGACAAGTTTGGGAAAACTGTTTTTT. Amino acid sequence: CATSREAGTSLGKLFF.

Note on this clone: Distinct nucleotide sequences in the sample also encode this CDR3. CDR3: CASSLGHYNEQFF. The CDR3 DNA follows: TGTGCCAGCAGCTTAGGACACTACAATGAGCAGTTCTTC. The chain combines TRBV11-2 with TRBJ2-1; D remains unclear. The V gene lost 1 base and the J gene lost 3 bases, with 4 bases spanning the gap. Germline lookup yields CDR1 SGHAT and CDR2 FQNNGV. The CDR3 consists of 13 residues.